This entry features one TCR beta chain sequence. What this receptor recognizes is not known. Base qualities were left out, and no much larger clone turns up one base away. These data are taken from a study of blood T cell repertoires in COVID-19 (dated by TCRdb to 2020 to 2021). With regard to the full study: The collaborator samples originated in the United States, Italy and Spain and spanned the acute and convalescent phases of COVID-19. Where HLA class I and class II types were available, the types were taken from metadata supplied by the sample provider, not from assay-based typing. The repertoires were released in a freely available public database intended as a resource for research on the immune response to SARS-CoV-2. Samples came from the ongoing ImmuneRACE study (first 160 participants) plus 1,254 subjects from 6 global collaborators. The prospective study material was composed of cDNA or gDNA derived from T cells, B-cell-depleted T cells, or PBMCs. The dataset comprised deeply sampled blood TCRbeta repertoires from subjects exposed to, actively infected with, or recovered from COVID-19. Sample metadata almost always included a de-identified subject ID, COVID-19 status, age in years and sex. Here is what the overall study found, with its caveats: The quantity of clinical and demographic metadata differed by source and by participant and was supplied without curation.

Trimming removed 1 base from V and 7 bases from J; the gene matches leave 10 bases unexplained. From the cysteine through the phenylalanine, the CDR3 covers 15 amino acids. Kept here is only the CDR3 DNA, which spans 45 bases and is read in frame from base 1. The germline V gene encodes CDR1 SGHNT and CDR2 YYREEE (reference sequence). TCRbeta CDR3 regions were amplified from genomic DNA using the immunoSEQ Assay, a bias-controlled multiplex PCR. On the study's bioinformatics: The number of nucleated cells in each sample was estimated by amplification of reference gene primers within the assay. Sequence reads were collapsed and filtered to measure the absolute abundance of every unique TCRbeta CDR3 rearrangement. Productive Simpson clonality was computed per sample as the square root of Simpson's diversity index over productive rearrangements. TCRdb carries this immuneACCESS record with in-frame sequences only. Its versions omit some clonotypes, under half of them owing to an unresolved V gene in the studies checked, with the rest unexplained. That table furnishes V, J and clone size, whereas the DNA furnished D and trimming. This sample lists about 68,000 clones; less than 90% were detected once. Jointly, the top ten make up more than 7% of the sample.

Whole blood was collected in K2EDTA tubes by collaborating institutions according to the institutions' own protocols. For TCRbeta analysis, collaborator samples were shipped as frozen whole blood, as isolated PBMCs, or as DNA extracted from either sample type. The chain employs TRBV5-4 and TRBJ1-2, with 7 middle bases fitting TRBD1. This TCR was recovered from a man aged 45-65 years with active COVID-19. Sequenced material: peripheral blood. The nucleotide sequence reads as follows: TGTGCCAGCAGCTTGAAATCACAGGGGATAGGTGGCTACACCTTC. Translated, this gives CASSLKSQGIGGYTF.